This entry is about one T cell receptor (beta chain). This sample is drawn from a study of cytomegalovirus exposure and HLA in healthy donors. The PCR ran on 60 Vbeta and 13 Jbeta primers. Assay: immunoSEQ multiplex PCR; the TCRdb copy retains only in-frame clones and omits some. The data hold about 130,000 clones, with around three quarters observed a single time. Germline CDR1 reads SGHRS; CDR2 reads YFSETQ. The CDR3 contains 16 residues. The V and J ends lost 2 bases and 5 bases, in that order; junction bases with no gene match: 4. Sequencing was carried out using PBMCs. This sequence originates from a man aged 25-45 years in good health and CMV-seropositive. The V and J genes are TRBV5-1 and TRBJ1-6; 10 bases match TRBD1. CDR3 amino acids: CASSFEDRGNNSPLHF. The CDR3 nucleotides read TGCGCCAGCAGCTTCGAGGACAGGGGGAATAATTCACCCCTCCACTTT.